These 28 T cell receptor beta chains share one sample of origin, sequenced in a study of blood T cell repertoires in COVID-19. Only in-frame clones appear in the TCRdb table, and some are missing; sequencing was by immunoSEQ multiplex PCR. The table shows 80,000 or so clones, with under 85% occurring only once. The sequenced sample consisted of peripheral blood. All receptors come from a human donor in a cohort sampled during active COVID-19.

The CDR3 sequence: CDPGGQYSNQPQHF. CDR3 sequence (DNA): TGTGACCCAGGGGGCCAATATAGCAATCAGCCCCAGCATTTT. This chain uses TRBV19 with TRBJ1-5; 8 bases are a match to TRBD1. The V gene's germline CDR1 is LNHDA and CDR2 SQIVND (reference sequence). The CDR3 has 14 amino acids.

The chain recombines TRBV2 with TRBJ2-7, with TRBD1 as a possible D gene (6 bases). The CDR3 runs 14 residues. Trimming removed 5 bases at V and 5 bases at J, with 16 bases between. Germline CDR1 reads SNHLY; CDR2 reads FYNNEI. This CDR3 is CASSLRDIAHEQYF. The DNA of the CDR3 is TGTGCCAGCAGTCTCCGGGACATCGCCCACGAGCAGTACTTC.

This sequence joins TRBV12-3 or TRBV12-4 and TRBJ2-5; 7 bases map to TRBD2. With V trimmed by 0 bases and J by 10 bases, 2 bases remained unmatched. The CDR3 spans 12 residues. Here the CDR3 DNA reads TGTGCCAGCAGTTTAGCGCGGGGGATCCAGTACTTC. Its translation: CASSLARGIQYF.

This chain uses TRBV2 with TRBJ2-1; D ambiguous. Germline V gene lookup returns CDR1 SNHLY and CDR2 FYNNEI. This CDR3 spans 14 amino acids. Trimming pared 1 base from V and 4 bases from J, leaving 8 bases between. In DNA, the CDR3 is TGTGCCAGCAGTGAAGGTGTCAGGTACAATGAGCAGTTCTTC. Protein sequence: CASSEGVRYNEQFF.

This clone was found once. The V gene is TRBV6-1, the J gene TRBJ1-2; TRBD1 aligns across 10 bases. V lost 3 bases to trimming and J lost 7 bases; unmatched junction nucleotides: 8. Germline loops: CDR1 MNHNS, CDR2 SASEGT. The CDR3 loop spans 15 amino acids. The CDR3: CASSEGGQGSTGYTF. In nucleotides, the CDR3 is TGTGCCAGCAGTGAGGGGGGACAGGGGTCGACTGGCTACACCTTC.

A few counts support this clone. V usage is TRBV14 and J usage is TRBJ2-3; D possibly corresponds to TRBD2 (7 bases). V gave up 0 bases and J gave up 4 bases, with 14 bases separating them. CDR3 length: 16 amino acids. Germline V gives CDR1 SGHDN, CDR2 FVKESK. CDR3 amino acids: CASSQDRGTNPDTQYF. As DNA, the CDR3 is TGTGCCAGCAGCCAAGATAGGGGGACTAACCCAGATACGCAGTATTTT.

The rearrangement uses TRBV19 and TRBJ2-2; possible D gene TRBD2, 5 bases. Trimming left V 4 bases short and J 3 bases short, with 9 bases between. The CDR3 is 14 residues long. Germline CDR1 is LNHDA and CDR2 is SQIVND (reference sequence). CDR3 protein: CASSTGSDTGELFF. CDR3 DNA sequence: TGTGCCAGTAGTACGGGGAGCGACACCGGGGAGCTGTTTTTT.

V is TRBV24-1 and J is TRBJ2-7; D is perhaps TRBD2 (6 bases). Trimming took off 3 bases at V and 0 bases at J, with 17 bases between the two ends. This CDR3 contains 17 residues. CDR1 is KGHDR and CDR2 is SFDVKD in the germline V gene. CDR3 amino acids: CATSDGRRGPSSYEQYF. The DNA for the CDR3 is TGTGCCACCAGTGATGGGAGGCGGGGTCCAAGCTCCTACGAGCAGTACTTC.

J is TRBJ2-7 and V is TRBV18, with D possibly matching TRBD2 (7 bases). This CDR3 has 14 amino acids. CDR1 and CDR2 (germline): KGHSH, LQKENI. The V end was cut by 4 bases, the J end by 6 bases, with 16 bases between. The CDR3 is CASSQVGGLGEQYF. DNA of the CDR3: TGTGCCAGCTCACAGGTGGGGGGGCTAGGCGAGCAGTACTTC. The whole variable domain, remainder taken from reference TRBV18 and TRBJ2-7, is NAGVMQNPRHLVRRRGQEARLRCSPMKGHSHVYWYRQLPEEGLKFMVYLQKENIIDESGMPKERFSAEFPKEGPSILRIQQVVRGDSAAYFCASSQVGGLGEQYFGPGTRLTVT.

This clone occurred once. The chain employs TRBV7-9 and TRBJ1-1; D may be TRBD1 (5 bases). The germline V and J ends were trimmed by 5 bases and 4 bases, with 17 bases remaining between them. CDR3 length: 15 residues. Germline V gene data show CDR1 as SEHNR and CDR2 as FQNEAQ (reference sequence). The CDR3: CASSIGAGGGTEAFF. The CDR3 DNA reads TGTGCCAGCAGCATAGGGGCTGGGGGAGGCACTGAAGCTTTCTTT.

The chain carries TRBV7-3 and TRBJ2-3; maybe TRBD2 (5 bases). The CDR3 is made up of 16 amino acids. The germline V gene encodes CDR1 SGHTA and CDR2 FQGTGA. Between the trimmed V and J ends, which lost 2 bases and 0 bases, there was a span of 12 bases. For the CDR3, the DNA is TGTGCCAGCAGCTTACTAAGCGGTCCTAGCACAGATACGCAGTATTTT. This gives the protein CASSLLSGPSTDTQYF.

The chain uses TRBV3-1 (or the pseudogene TRBV3-2) and TRBJ1-5; no clear D. Germline V gene lookup returns CDR1 LGHDT and CDR2 YNNKEL (reference sequence). This CDR3 has 13 residues. Trimming shortened V by 2 bases and J by 4 bases, and 6 bases separated the two germline ends. CDR3: CASSQLRNQPQHF. The CDR3 bases are TGTGCCAGCAGCCAATTGCGGAATCAGCCCCAGCATTTT.

The chain links TRBV10-2 to TRBJ1-2; D gene unclear. The CDR3 is made up of 14 amino acids. Deletions cut 3 bases from V and 3 bases from J, with 11 bases between. Germline V gene lookup returns CDR1 WSHSY and CDR2 SAAADI. The CDR3 spells CASSERGRYYGYTF. CDR3 in DNA: TGCGCCAGCAGTGAACGCGGCAGATACTATGGCTACACCTTC.

This clone has just one count. The CDR3 nucleotides read TGCGCCAGCAGCTTGGTGGAGGGCCGCTCTGGAAACACCATATATTTT. This codes for CASSLVEGRSGNTIYF. The chain is built from TRBV5-1 and TRBJ1-3; D is uncertain. V was trimmed by 0 bases and J by 0 bases, leaving 10 bases between them. CDR3 size: 16 residues. CDR1 and CDR2 from the germline V gene are SGHRS and YFSETQ.

V is TRBV13 and J is TRBJ2-2; D unclear. The CDR3 has 15 residues. The V and J ends lost 0 bases and 1 base respectively, with 6 bases between them. The germline gives CDR1 PRHDT, CDR2 FYEKMQ (reference sequence). The CDR3 nucleotides are TGTGCCAGCAGCTTAGGGGGCCGGAACACCGGGGAGCTGTTTTTT. Protein sequence: CASSLGGRNTGELFF.

This clone has more than one count but fewer than ten. The chain recombines TRBV18 with TRBJ1-2; D call uncertain. Germline V gives CDR1 KGHSH, CDR2 LQKENI. V was trimmed by 3 bases and J by 3 bases, leaving 11 bases between them. The CDR3 covers 14 residues. The CDR3 nucleotides are TGTGCCAGCTCACCGCAAGCGGACCACTATGGCTACACCTTC. The encoded protein is CASSPQADHYGYTF.

The V and J genes are TRBV5-1 and TRBJ2-2; maybe TRBD1 (5 bases). The CDR3 spans 15 residues. V lost 4 bases, J lost 3 bases, and 13 bases lay in between. Germline CDR1 is SGHRS and CDR2 is YFSETQ. Here the CDR3 DNA reads TGCGCCAGCAGCCTCAGGGTCCGGGACACCGGGGAGCTGTTTTTT. Its protein product is CASSLRVRDTGELFF. The full variable domain, with the rest looked up from reference TRBV5-1 and TRBJ2-2, is KAGVTQTPRYLIKTRGQQVTLSCSPISGHRSVSWYQQTPGQGLQFLFEYFSETQRNKGNFPGRFSGRQFSNSRSEMNVSTLELGDSALYLCASSLRVRDTGELFFGEGSRLTVL.

The chain joins TRBV15 to TRBJ2-2; no reliable D call. Germline V gene sequence: CDR1 LNHNV, CDR2 YYDKDF (reference sequence). Trimming left V 0 bases short and J 3 bases short, with 2 bases between. CDR3 length equals 13 residues. In nucleotides, the CDR3 is TGTGCCACCAGCAGAGACTACACCGGGGAGCTGTTTTTT. The encoded protein is CATSRDYTGELFF.

The V call is TRBV24-1, the J call TRBJ2-5; 10 nucleotides match TRBD1. The length of the CDR3 is 14 residues. Trimming cost V 9 bases and J 2 bases; bases outside gene matches: 5. CDR1 is KGHDR and CDR2 is SFDVKD in the germline V gene. CDR3 nucleotides: TGTGCCACCTCCCCGGACAGGGGGCAAGAGACCCAGTACTTC. Translating it yields CATSPDRGQETQYF.

This clone was detected a few times. The rearrangement joins TRBV6-5 to TRBJ1-6, with TRBD1 matching 7 bases. CDR1 MNHEY and CDR2 SVGAGI come from the germline V gene. V trimming: 6 bases; J trimming: 4 bases; junction bases outside the gene matches: 3. The CDR3 has 14 residues. The CDR3 loop is CASRATGYNSPLHF. The CDR3 nucleotides are TGTGCCAGCAGGGCGACAGGGTATAATTCACCCCTCCACTTT.

The chain employs TRBV11-3 and TRBJ2-3, with a tentative D call TRBD2 (5 bases). The CDR3 contains 16 residues. Trimming left V 1 base short and J 2 bases short, with 13 bases between. Germline CDR1 is SGHNT and CDR2 is YENEEA. This chain's CDR3 is CASSLGERSATDTQYF. CDR3 bases: TGTGCCAGCAGCTTAGGGGAGCGGAGCGCCACAGATACGCAGTATTTT.

This rearrangement joins TRBV6-6 to TRBJ1-6; 7 bases fit TRBD1. Germline assignment: CDR1 MNHNY and CDR2 SVGAGI (reference sequence). The CDR3 consists of 13 residues. V lost 2 bases to trimming and J lost 19 bases; unmatched junction nucleotides: 11. The CDR3 nucleotides are TGTGCCAGCAGTTACCCCGACAGGGAAAAGGTTCACTTT. Translated, it gives CASSYPDREKVHF.

The DNA of the CDR3 is TGTGCCAGCAGCGTTCGTCGCTCTAGCGGGGGGGTTCTCACCGGGGAGCTGTTTTTT. It is translated as CASSVRRSSGGVLTGELFF. This rearrangement joins TRBV9 to TRBJ2-2, with 12 bases that match TRBD2. Germline loops: CDR1 SGDLS, CDR2 YYNGEE. CDR3 size: 19 residues. Unmatched junction bases numbered 12, after V lost 2 bases and J lost 4 bases.

V is TRBV3-1 (or the pseudogene TRBV3-2) and J is TRBJ1-4; a possible D gene is TRBD1 (6 bases). The CDR3 sequence is 14 residues long. V lost 4 bases and J lost 1, with 7 bases in between. The V gene's germline CDR1 is LGHDT and CDR2 YNNKEL (reference sequence). CDR3 sequence reads: CASSLRGTNEKLFF. In DNA, the CDR3 is TGTGCCAGCAGCCTCAGGGGAACTAATGAAAAACTGTTTTTT.

The gene calls are TRBV18 and TRBJ2-3, with D tentatively TRBD1 (5 bases). Germline V gene data show CDR1 as KGHSH and CDR2 as LQKENI. This CDR3 has 14 residues. The V gene lost 5 bases and the J gene lost 2 bases, with 11 bases spanning the gap. CDR3 sequence (DNA): TGTGCCAGCTCAGCCTGGGGCCCCACAGATACGCAGTATTTT. Translating it yields CASSAWGPTDTQYF.

V and J are TRBV30 and TRBJ1-1, with 9 bases fitting TRBD1. The CDR3 has 14 amino acids. Germline V gene sequence: CDR1 GTSNPN, CDR2 SVGIG (reference sequence). The junction had 7 bases not matched to a gene; V was cut back by 4 bases and J by 4 bases. The CDR3 sequence is CAWTIQGAPTEAFF. The CDR3 DNA sequence: TGTGCCTGGACCATACAGGGGGCGCCCACTGAAGCTTTCTTT.

This chain joins TRBV2 and TRBJ2-3, with D perhaps matching TRBD2 (7 bases). The CDR3 consists of 15 residues. Germline CDR1 SNHLY, CDR2 FYNNEI. Trimming took off 2 bases at V and 1 base at J, with 10 bases between the two ends. The CDR3 loop is CASSENGGRTDTQYF. CDR3 sequence (DNA): TGTGCCAGCAGTGAAAACGGGGGGCGCACAGATACGCAGTATTTT.

The genes are TRBV7-8 and TRBJ1-2, with a weak D call TRBD1 (5 bases). V shed 2 bases and J shed 3 bases, with 7 bases lying between them. Germline lookup yields CDR1 SGHVS and CDR2 FQNEAQ. The CDR3 length is 13 residues. In nucleotides, the CDR3 is TGTGCCAGCAGCTTAACAGGCGACTATGGCTACACCTTC. Translated, it gives CASSLTGDYGYTF.